These 13 T cell receptor beta chains came from one sample sequenced in a study of blood T cell repertoires in COVID-19. Method: immunoSEQ multiplex PCR; TCRdb's copy keeps in-frame clones and lacks some. Among tens of thousands of clones listed, 60% to 85% were seen once. The specimen was peripheral blood. The receptors derive from a man aged 25 to 40 with COVID-19, enrolled during active disease.

V is TRBV3-1 (or the pseudogene TRBV3-2) and J is TRBJ2-3, with 7 bases aligning to TRBD2. CDR3 length: 19 residues. Germline CDR1 and CDR2: LGHDT and YNNKEL (reference sequence). The junction had 18 bases not matched to a gene; V was cut back by 0 bases and J by 6 bases. The chain's CDR3 is CASSQEDGGVFGITDTQYF. Written as DNA, the CDR3 is TGTGCCAGCAGCCAAGAAGATGGGGGGGTTTTCGGGATCACGGATACGCAGTATTTT.

V usage is TRBV9 and J usage is TRBJ2-5, with 14 bases fitting TRBD2. The germline gives CDR1 SGDLS, CDR2 YYNGEE. Trimming at V came to 5 bases and at J to 4 bases, leaving 7 bases not matched to a gene. There are 16 residues in the CDR3. The chain's CDR3 is CASSRRLAGGSETQYF. The CDR3, as DNA: TGTGCCAGCAGTCGTCGACTAGCGGGGGGGTCAGAGACCCAGTACTTC.

The CDR3 DNA follows: TGTGCCAGCAACGAAGCGGGACTCCAGAGTCGGGATGAGCAGTTCTTC. Protein product: CASNEAGLQSRDEQFF. This chain uses TRBV27 with TRBJ2-1; 7 nucleotides line up with TRBD2. V dropped 7 bases and J dropped 8; count of bases not matched to a gene: 17. Looked up from germline, CDR1 is MNHEY and CDR2 is SMNVEV (reference sequence). The CDR3 is made up of 16 amino acids.

The chain recombines TRBV28 with TRBJ2-7; 11 nucleotides align to TRBD2. V lost 2 bases to trimming and J lost 0 bases; unmatched junction nucleotides: 0. The germline CDR1 and CDR2 sequences are MDHEN and SYDVKM. This CDR3 comprises 15 residues. CDR3 region: CASSLTSGSSYEQYF. CDR3 nucleotides: TGTGCCAGCAGTTTAACTAGCGGGAGCTCCTACGAGCAGTACTTC.

The chain's CDR3 is CAWSHQGDSTQYF. Here the CDR3 DNA reads TGTGCCTGGAGTCACCAGGGCGATTCTACGCAGTATTTT. This chain connects TRBV30 to TRBJ2-3, with a tentative D call TRBD1 (5 bases). Germline loops: CDR1 GTSNPN, CDR2 SVGIG (reference sequence). V was pared by 2 bases and J by 8 bases, with 14 bases between. The CDR3 loop spans 13 amino acids.

V gene TRBV5-4 combines with J gene TRBJ1-3; tentative D call: TRBD1 (5 bases). Germline CDR1 reads SGHNT; CDR2 reads YYREEE (reference sequence). With 1 base removed from V and 4 bases from J, the gap between germline ends came to 9 bases. The CDR3 covers 14 residues. CDR3 amino acids: CASSLSGYGNTIYF. CDR3 in DNA: TGTGCCAGCAGCTTGTCAGGGTACGGAAACACCATATATTTT.

The sample holds a few counts of this clone. The chain recombines TRBV27 with TRBJ2-3, with 13 bases fitting TRBD2. CDR3 length: 21 amino acids. Looked up from germline, CDR1 is MNHEY and CDR2 is SMNVEV (reference sequence). The V gene end was trimmed by 7 bases and the J gene end by 2 bases; junction bases not matched to a gene: 21. CDR3 sequence: CASTSTPGLAGPREYTDTQYF. The CDR3 nucleotides are TGTGCCAGCACTTCCACCCCGGGACTAGCGGGGCCTCGGGAATACACAGATACGCAGTATTTT.

This clone was counted a single time. The chain recombines TRBV11-2 with TRBJ2-5; the D is unclear. From germline, CDR1 is SGHAT and CDR2 FQNNGV. Trimming stripped 3 bases from V and 1 base from J, with 9 bases between. The CDR3 runs 14 residues. CDR3 region: CASSFRSAQETQYF. In DNA form, the CDR3 reads TGTGCCAGCAGCTTTAGAAGTGCCCAAGAGACCCAGTACTTC.

The CDR3 region has the DNA TGTGCCAGCAGCTTAGCAGGGGGGGACGGTTACGGCTACACCTTC. Translation: CASSLAGGDGYGYTF. V and J are TRBV7-6 and TRBJ1-2; D perhaps matches TRBD1 (6 bases). Germline assignment: CDR1 SGHVS and CDR2 FNYEAQ. The germline V and J ends were trimmed by 0 bases and 8 bases, with 16 bases remaining between them. The CDR3 has 15 residues.

This clone was seen a handful of times. The chain links TRBV4-1 to TRBJ2-3, with TRBD1 matching 7 bases. The CDR3 extends over 15 amino acids. The germline V gene has CDR1 MGHRA and CDR2 YSYEKL. V gave up 2 bases and J gave up 1 base; unmatched junction bases: 3. CDR3 nucleotide sequence: TGCGCCAGCAGCCAAAGTGGACAGGGCACAGATACGCAGTATTTT. It translates to CASSQSGQGTDTQYF.

The sample holds one count of this clone. V usage is TRBV28 and J usage is TRBJ2-7, with a tentative D call TRBD2 (5 bases). V dropped 1 base and J dropped 6 bases, with 10 bases sitting between them. CDR1 and CDR2 (germline): MDHEN, SYDVKM. This CDR3 has 13 residues. This chain's CDR3 is CASSLSGYGEQYF. The CDR3 DNA reads TGTGCCAGCAGTTTATCGGGGTATGGCGAGCAGTACTTC. Supplemented by reference TRBV28 and TRBJ2-7, the full variable domain reads DVKVTQSSRYLVKRTGEKVFLECVQDMDHENMFWYRQDPGLGLRLIYFSYDVKMKEKGDIPEGYSVSREKKERFSLILESASTNQTSMYLCASSLSGYGEQYFGPGTRLTVT.

The J gene is TRBJ2-2, the V gene TRBV7-6; TRBD2 agrees at 13 bases. This CDR3 is built from 20 residues. J was trimmed by 0 bases and V by 5 bases; bases with no gene match: 12. Germline assignment: CDR1 SGHVS and CDR2 FNYEAQ. The CDR3: CASSPPTSGRAGANTGELFF. CDR3 in DNA: TGTGCCAGCAGCCCCCCAACTAGCGGGAGGGCCGGGGCGAACACCGGGGAGCTGTTTTTT.

Only one count was recorded for this clone. The chain couples TRBV27 to TRBJ2-3; the D gene is possibly TRBD1 (5 bases). Germline lookup yields CDR1 MNHEY and CDR2 SMNVEV (reference sequence). The CDR3 length is 13 residues. The V and J ends lost 4 bases and 6 bases respectively, with 11 bases between them. The CDR3 loop reads CASSSRAADTQYF. CDR3 bases: TGTGCCAGCAGTTCCAGGGCCGCGGATACGCAGTATTTT.